This passage covers 20 T cell receptor beta chains from one sample sequenced in a study of CD8 T cells in ankylosing spondylitis. Study outcomes and limitations: Characteristic, it appeared, of ankylosing spondylitis blood was a TCR beta motif of about eight highly homologous variants.

TCRdb re-analysed the 5' RACE reads in MiXCR, keeping a single row per CDR3 protein. The sample consists of roughly 440,000 distinct CDR3 sequences, roughly a sixth of them appearing once. Antigens for these TCRs are unknown. The sample consisted of blood, either unsorted or a sorted T cell fraction (not recorded which). The receptor set was obtained from a male donor with ankylosing spondylitis.

This chain uses TRBV19 with TRBJ2-6; D possibly uses TRBD1 or TRBD2 (5 bases each). This CDR3 has 15 amino acids. Germline values: CDR1 LNHDA, CDR2 SQIVND (reference sequence). With 7 bases removed from V and 2 bases from J, the gap between germline ends came to 12 bases. The chain's CDR3 is CASMGRETGANVLTF. The CDR3 region has the DNA TGTGCCAGTATGGGCAGGGAGACTGGGGCCAACGTCCTGACTTTC. The variable domain in full, completed from reference TRBV19 and TRBJ2-6, reads DGGITQSPKYLFRKEGQNVTLSCEQNLNHDAMYWYRQDPGQGLRLIYYSQIVNDFQKGDIAEGYSVSREKKESFPLTVTSAQKNPTAFYLCASMGRETGANVLTFGAGSRLTVL.

The rearrangement links TRBV18 to TRBJ1-5; TRBD1 matches at 7 bases. V trimming: 6 bases; J trimming: 7 bases; junction bases outside the gene matches: 9. The germline V gene encodes CDR1 KGHSH and CDR2 LQKENI. This CDR3 region has 14 residues. The CDR3 region is CASSRGLLGQPQHF. The DNA of the CDR3 is TGTGCCAGCTCGAGGGGGCTCCTCGGGCAGCCCCAGCATTTT.

The chain is built from TRBV11-1 and TRBJ2-1; D is possibly TRBD1 or TRBD2 (5 bases each). The V end lost 0 bases, the J end lost 5 bases, and 20 bases lay between the germline ends. The germline V gene has CDR1 SGHAT and CDR2 FQDESV (reference sequence). The CDR3 sequence is 18 residues long. The CDR3 DNA reads as TGTGCCAGCAGCTTAGCGCAGTGGGGCCAACTAGTTAACAATGAGCAGTTCTTC. This encodes CASSLAQWGQLVNNEQFF. Full variable domain (remainder filled in from reference TRBV11-1 and TRBJ2-1): EAEVAQSPRYKITEKSQAVAFWCDPISGHATLYWYRQILGQGPELLVQFQDESVVDDSQLPKDRFSAERLKGVDSTLKIQPAELGDSAMYLCASSLAQWGQLVNNEQFFGPGTRLTVL.

This clonotype was picked up a small number of times. The chain carries TRBV6-2 or TRBV6-3 and TRBJ1-1; tentatively, D is TRBD1 (5 bases). V was clipped by 7 bases and J by 7 bases, with 13 bases between them. Germline CDR1 reads MNHEY; CDR2 reads SVGEGT. The CDR3 extends over 12 amino acids. The CDR3: CASITTVGEAFF. In nucleotides, the CDR3 is TGTGCCAGCATTACGACAGTCGGTGAAGCTTTCTTT.

The rearrangement uses TRBV25-1 and TRBJ1-4; 7 bases map to TRBD1. From germline, CDR1 is MGHDK and CDR2 SYGVNS. Trimming removed 3 bases from V and 8 bases from J; junction bases left unmatched: 12. The CDR3 length is 16 residues. In DNA, the CDR3 is TGTGCCAGCAGTGACTCACAGGGGCTTCCCTTGGAAAAACTGTTTTTT. Residues: CASSDSQGLPLEKLFF.

This chain uses TRBV19 with TRBJ2-2; D is ambiguous. The germline V and J ends were trimmed by 3 bases and 4 bases, with 12 bases remaining between them. CDR1 and CDR2 from the germline V gene are LNHDA and SQIVND (reference sequence). The CDR3 has 15 residues. The CDR3 region is CASSIVGSGTGELFF. The CDR3, as DNA: TGTGCCAGTAGTATCGTCGGCTCAGGCACCGGGGAGCTGTTTTTT.

This clonotype has more than one count but fewer than ten. The chain recombines TRBV7-2 with TRBJ2-1; tentatively, D is TRBD2 (5 bases). This CDR3 is 13 amino acids long. The V gene's germline CDR1 is SGHTA and CDR2 FQGNSA. Trimming left V 3 bases short and J 9 bases short, with 12 bases between. CDR3 bases: TGTGCCAGCAGCTTTATTGAGGGAGCTGAGCAGTTCTTC. Encoded protein: CASSFIEGAEQFF.

The table lists this clonotype with many counts. This sequence joins TRBV10-3 and TRBJ2-5; D not certain. Germline CDR1 is ENHRY and CDR2 is SYGVKD. The V gene lost 11 bases and the J gene lost 0 bases, with 10 bases spanning the gap. The CDR3 runs 12 residues. The CDR3 region is CAVMGYQETQYF. CDR3 sequence (DNA): TGTGCCGTCATGGGGTACCAAGAGACCCAGTACTTC.

This clonotype was counted between two and nine times. The V gene is TRBV5-1, the J gene TRBJ2-2; the match to TRBD2 covers 7 bases. The J segment lost 8 bases and the V segment lost 4 bases, leaving 14 bases of the junction unmatched. Germline CDR1 and CDR2: SGHRS and YFSETQ. This CDR3 has 16 residues. The DNA for the CDR3 is TGCGCCAGCAGCCTGTCGGAGCGGGGATCACCGGGGGAGCTGTTTTTT. Translation: CASSLSERGSPGELFF.

The V and J genes are TRBV20-1 and TRBJ1-1; 8 positions agree with TRBD1. Germline-derived CDR1 and CDR2 are DFQATT and SNEGSKA (reference sequence). The J segment lost 5 bases and the V segment lost 2 bases, leaving 7 bases of the junction unmatched. The CDR3 consists of 14 residues. CDR3 in DNA: TGCAGTGCTAGATCGGACAGGGTGTGGACTGAAGCTTTCTTT. Its protein product is CSARSDRVWTEAFF.

This rearrangement joins TRBV14 to TRBJ2-5; 10 positions match TRBD1. The CDR3 sequence is 16 residues long. Germline CDR1 reads SGHDN; CDR2 reads FVKESK. V shed 0 bases, J shed 4 bases, and the junction held 5 bases outside the gene matches. CDR3 loop: CASSQDRDRGRETQYF. The CDR3 DNA follows: TGTGCCAGCAGCCAAGATAGGGACAGGGGAAGAGAGACCCAGTACTTC.

This clonotype was recorded a few times. V and J are TRBV5-1 and TRBJ2-2, with 8 bases matching TRBD2. V was clipped by 0 bases and J by 2 bases; unmatched bases: 3. The length of the CDR3 is 16 residues. The germline gives CDR1 SGHRS, CDR2 YFSETQ. The CDR3 sequence is CASSLASGSNTGELFF. The CDR3, as DNA: TGCGCCAGCAGCTTGGCCAGCGGGAGTAACACCGGGGAGCTGTTTTTT.

Many counts were recorded for this clonotype. This chain links TRBV12-3 or TRBV12-4 with TRBJ2-4; 8 bases are a match to TRBD2. The CDR3 has 17 residues. V shed 2 bases and J 3 bases; nucleotides not matched to a gene: 9. Here the CDR3 DNA reads TGTGCCAGCAGTTTAATATCGGGGGGGCTGGGCAAAAACATTCAGTACTTC. Translated, it gives CASSLISGGLGKNIQYF.

The chain links TRBV29-1 to TRBJ2-1; maybe TRBD2 (5 bases). CDR1 and CDR2 from the germline V gene are SQVTM and ANQGSEA. Trimming removed 7 bases from V and 7 bases from J, with 14 bases in between. The CDR3 contains 12 residues. DNA for the CDR3: TGCAGCGCAGGACTGTCCTGGAATGAGCAGTTCTTC. This encodes CSAGLSWNEQFF.

The V call is TRBV28, the J call TRBJ2-7; 8 bases line up with TRBD1. There are 12 residues in the CDR3. The V and J ends lost 5 bases and 5 bases, in that order; junction bases with no gene match: 2. Per the germline V gene, CDR1 is MDHEN and CDR2 is SYDVKM. CDR3 nucleotide sequence: TGTGCCAGCAGTGACAGGGGCGACGAGCAGTACTTC. Translating gives CASSDRGDEQYF.

A few counts support this clonotype. The chain is built from TRBV6-5 and TRBJ2-7; 12 positions match TRBD1. Per the germline V gene, CDR1 is MNHEY and CDR2 is SVGAGI. The CDR3 loop spans 15 amino acids. V was pared by 5 bases and J by 3 bases, with 5 bases of the junction left unmatched. CDR3 loop: CASSHRDRGLYEQYF. The CDR3, as DNA: TGTGCCAGCAGTCACCGGGACAGGGGGCTCTACGAGCAGTACTTC.

This clonotype has more than one count but fewer than ten. The CDR3 nucleotides are TGTGCCAGCAGTGCGGAGGGGTACGAGCAGTACTTC. Residues: CASSAEGYEQYF. The rearrangement joins TRBV2 to TRBJ2-7, with D possibly TRBD2 on 6 matching bases. The CDR3 spans 12 residues. Per the germline V gene, CDR1 is SNHLY and CDR2 is FYNNEI. V was cut by 4 bases and J by 4 bases, with 8 bases left in between.

This chain joins TRBV5-6 and TRBJ2-1; D gene uncertain. With 0 bases removed from V and 6 bases from J, the gap between germline ends came to 13 bases. This CDR3 has 15 amino acids. CDR1 and CDR2 from the germline V gene are SGHDT and YYEEEE. CDR3 sequence: CASSLDAQRVNEQFF. The CDR3, as DNA: TGTGCCAGCAGCTTGGACGCCCAAAGGGTCAATGAGCAGTTCTTC.

This clonotype was seen a few times. This rearrangement joins TRBV5-1 to TRBJ2-5; 9 nucleotides align to TRBD2. CDR3 length: 17 residues. Germline V gene lookup returns CDR1 SGHRS and CDR2 YFSETQ. With V trimmed by 0 bases and J by 2 bases, 8 bases remained unmatched. Written as DNA, the CDR3 is TGCGCCAGCAGCTTGGGAGGTTTAGCGGGGGAACAAGAGACCCAGTACTTC. This codes for CASSLGGLAGEQETQYF.

A remark on this clonotype: The junction differs from germline at one of its ends, possibly a read error. V gene TRBV7-2 combines with J gene TRBJ2-5; tentative D call: TRBD1 (5 bases). CDR1 SGHTA and CDR2 FQGNSA come from the germline V gene. The CDR3 consists of 15 residues. The CDR3 coding sequence is TGTGCCAGCACCTTAGCTAGACAGCCCCAAGAGACCCAGTACTTC. It yields the protein CASTLARQPQETQYF.